This T cell receptor beta chain came from a study of T cell responses to AZD1222 COVID-19 vaccine. Background on the study: It was second doses at about 4 or about 12 weeks that were pooled. Study results and caveats: Distributed over spike, vaccine-associated CD4 TCRs predominated at 160-218 and 743-854. Nearly half of spike-specific TCRs reportedly target variant regions that are unmutated in the B.1.351 and B.1.1.7 variants.

A remark on this clone: Its cognate antigen is unknown.

The table came from immunoSEQ multiplex PCR; TCRdb's copy has only in-frame clones and leaves some out. The sample comprises 140,000 to 150,000 clones, roughly 91% of which are singletons, and over 7.5% rests with the top ten. V dropped 5 bases and J dropped 3 bases, with 14 bases sitting between them. Germline assignment: CDR1 MDHEN and CDR2 SYDVKM. The CDR3 sequence is 15 residues long. The source is an adult in good health. The material was peripheral blood, obtained on day 0 of AZD1222 vaccination. V and J are TRBV28 and TRBJ1-5; no definite D call. CDR3 loop: CASSTRQLLNQPQHF. DNA of the CDR3: TGTGCCAGCAGTACAAGGCAGCTCCTCAATCAGCCCCAGCATTTT.